The 26 T cell receptor beta chains below come from one sample, sequenced in a study of chemoradiotherapy in HPV16-positive cancers. Profiling relied on immunoSEQ multiplex PCR, and the TCRdb table lists in-frame clones only, not all of them. The data show about 34,000 clones, with 92% seen just once and approximately 3.7% held by the top ten. Material: blood, obtained from a patient who underwent chemoradiotherapy. Receptors originate from a human donor with HPV-associated anogenital cancer.

This clone has just one count. The V gene is TRBV7-2, the J gene TRBJ2-5; 7 nucleotides line up with TRBD2. CDR1 is SGHTA and CDR2 is FQGNSA in the germline V gene. V lost 4 bases and J lost 0; bases outside the gene matches: 2. The CDR3 length is 14 residues. The CDR3 DNA follows: TGTGCCAGCAGCTCGGGGGGTGACCAAGAGACCCAGTACTTC. Translating it yields CASSSGGDQETQYF.

The chain recombines TRBV5-1 with TRBJ2-3; the match to TRBD2 covers 8 bases. This CDR3 contains 16 residues. V shed 1 base and J 1 base; nucleotides not matched to a gene: 5. CDR1 SGHRS and CDR2 YFSETQ come from the germline V gene. CDR3 bases: TGCGCCAGCAGCTTGCCAGCGGGGGCCCGCACAGATACGCAGTATTTT. Encoded protein: CASSLPAGARTDTQYF.

CDR3 nucleotide sequence: TGTGCCAGTAGCCCTACGACTAGCGGGGGTTACAATGAGCAGTTCTTC. This gives the protein CASSPTTSGGYNEQFF. The chain couples TRBV19 to TRBJ2-1; TRBD2 agrees at 12 bases. Germline CDR1 LNHDA, CDR2 SQIVND (reference sequence). This CDR3 has 16 residues. Trimming removed 6 bases from V and 4 bases from J; junction bases left unmatched: 7.

V and J are TRBV5-3 and TRBJ2-5; D gene ambiguous. TRBV5-3 is treated as an ORF (open reading frame) with a function not yet certain. CDR3 size: 15 residues. Trimming took 3 bases from V and 2 from J, leaving 14 bases between them. The CDR3, as DNA: TGTGCCAGAAGCTCCGATGGGAAACGTCAAGAGACCCAGTACTTC. This translates into CARSSDGKRQETQYF.

The chain combines TRBV19 with TRBJ1-6; D unclear. This CDR3 spans 13 amino acids. Germline loops: CDR1 LNHDA, CDR2 SQIVND (reference sequence). V lost 5 bases to trimming and J lost 10 bases, with 12 bases between them. The CDR3 protein is CASSVKVGSPLHF. In nucleotides, the CDR3 is TGTGCCAGTAGTGTAAAAGTGGGATCACCCCTCCACTTT.

The V and J genes are TRBV19 and TRBJ2-3; D is undetermined. V dropped 4 bases and J dropped 0 bases, with 8 bases sitting between them. Germline loops: CDR1 LNHDA, CDR2 SQIVND (reference sequence). The CDR3 extends over 14 amino acids. Here the CDR3 reads CASSTAPSTDTQYF. DNA of the CDR3: TGTGCCAGTAGTACGGCTCCGAGCACAGATACGCAGTATTTT.

The chain employs TRBV7-8 and TRBJ1-5; TRBD1 might be the D (5 bases). Trimming left V 1 base short and J 0 bases short, with 7 bases between. CDR3 length equals 15 residues. Germline CDR1 and CDR2: SGHVS and FQNEAQ. The CDR3 loop reads CASSLDRTSNQPQHF. In nucleotides, the CDR3 is TGTGCCAGCAGCTTAGACAGGACTAGCAATCAGCCCCAGCATTTT.

The chain has TRBV7-8 and TRBJ2-7; tentative D call: TRBD1 (6 bases). Trimming pared 5 bases from V and 1 base from J, leaving 15 bases between. The CDR3 covers 15 residues. Germline V gene sequence: CDR1 SGHVS, CDR2 FQNEAQ. CDR3 sequence reads: CASSTRDTISYEQYF. The CDR3 coding sequence is TGTGCCAGCAGCACCCGGGACACAATTTCCTACGAGCAGTACTTC.

This clone is a singleton in its sample. V and J are TRBV15 and TRBJ1-1; D call uncertain. Trimming removed 0 bases at V and 2 bases at J, with 4 bases between. This CDR3 has 13 residues. The germline V gene has CDR1 LNHNV and CDR2 YYDKDF (reference sequence). In nucleotides, the CDR3 is TGTGCCACCAGCAGAGATCTCAACACTGAAGCTTTCTTT. Amino acids: CATSRDLNTEAFF.

The chain couples TRBV5-1 to TRBJ2-7; D is possibly TRBD2 (6 bases). Germline V gives CDR1 SGHRS, CDR2 YFSETQ. Trimming shortened V by 4 bases and J by 3 bases, and 17 bases separated the two germline ends. The CDR3 sequence is 15 residues long. In DNA form, the CDR3 reads TGCGCCAGCAGCGACGTACGGGGAGGCATCTACGAGCAGTACTTC. It is translated as CASSDVRGGIYEQYF.

This chain links TRBV9 with TRBJ1-5; 7 bases map to TRBD1. The ends lost 4 bases at V and 4 bases at J; junction bases unmatched: 5. Germline values: CDR1 SGDLS, CDR2 YYNGEE. This CDR3 comprises 14 residues. The CDR3 DNA sequence: TGTGCCAGCAGCTCCGGGACAGTAAATCAGCCCCAGCATTTT. It is translated as CASSSGTVNQPQHF.

The chain combines TRBV9 with TRBJ2-1; 11 bases match TRBD2. Germline CDR1 reads SGDLS; CDR2 reads YYNGEE. The CDR3 length is 15 residues. V shed 4 bases and J 3 bases; nucleotides not matched to a gene: 3. The CDR3, as DNA: TGTGCCAGCAGCTTAGCGGGGGGGTACTACAATGAGCAGTTCTTC. It encodes CASSLAGGYYNEQFF.

The J gene is TRBJ1-3, the V gene TRBV30; D is undetermined. In germline, CDR1 is GTSNPN, CDR2 SVGIG (reference sequence). The CDR3 consists of 14 residues. Trimming removed 4 bases from V and 6 bases from J, with 16 bases in between. CDR3 region: CAWKSLDLTNTIYF. The CDR3 nucleotides read TGTGCCTGGAAATCCCTGGACCTGACAAACACCATATATTTT.

This rearrangement joins TRBV28 to TRBJ1-5; TRBD1 matches at 8 bases. Per the germline V gene, CDR1 is MDHEN and CDR2 is SYDVKM. This CDR3 is built from 16 residues. V shed 3 bases, J shed 7 bases, and the junction held 11 bases outside the gene matches. In DNA form, the CDR3 reads TGTGCCAGCAGTTTCTTCAGCGGACAGGGCGACCAGCCCCAGCATTTT. This translates into CASSFFSGQGDQPQHF.

The rearrangement uses TRBV5-1 and TRBJ2-5; 9 bases map to TRBD1. V shed 3 bases, J shed 4 bases, and the junction held 4 bases outside the gene matches. Germline V gene sequence: CDR1 SGHRS, CDR2 YFSETQ. CDR3 length: 14 residues. CDR3: CASSSGTGRETQYF. As DNA, the CDR3 is TGCGCCAGCAGCTCCGGGACAGGGAGAGAGACCCAGTACTTC.

This chain uses TRBV13 with TRBJ1-2; 8 nucleotides agree with TRBD1. The CDR3 totals 15 residues. The germline CDR1 and CDR2 sequences are PRHDT and FYEKMQ (reference sequence). V gave up 0 bases and J gave up 2 bases; unmatched junction bases: 2. The CDR3 loop is CASSLGAGGNYGYTF. The DNA of the CDR3 is TGTGCCAGCAGCTTAGGGGCAGGGGGCAACTATGGCTACACCTTC.

The CDR3 nucleotides are TGTGCCAGCAGCGAAGATATCGGCGAGCAGTACTTC. It codes for CASSEDIGEQYF. This chain joins TRBV9 and TRBJ2-7; D remains ambiguous. The germline V and J ends were trimmed by 3 bases and 6 bases, with 10 bases remaining between them. The CDR3 is 12 amino acids. Germline V CDR1 and CDR2: SGDLS, YYNGEE.

The V and J genes are TRBV27 and TRBJ2-2; TRBD2 agrees at 14 bases. Germline CDR1 MNHEY, CDR2 SMNVEV (reference sequence). V shed 3 bases and J 7 bases; nucleotides not matched to a gene: 4. The CDR3 is 16 residues long. DNA for the CDR3: TGTGCCAGCAGTTTCGGACTAGCGGGGGGTGTCGGGGAGCTGTTTTTT. Translation gives CASSFGLAGGVGELFF.

This clone was found a few times. The V gene is TRBV6-5, the J gene TRBJ1-1; TRBD1 is a possible D gene (5 bases). V was cut by 8 bases and J by 0 bases, with 16 bases left in between. The CDR3 length is 15 residues. Germline-derived CDR1 and CDR2 are MNHEY and SVGAGI. As DNA, the CDR3 is TGTGCCAGCGGGATTGGGGGAGCTATGAACACTGAAGCTTTCTTT. It yields the protein CASGIGGAMNTEAFF.

V usage is TRBV6-1 and J usage is TRBJ2-7; D unclear. Trimming took off 2 bases at V and 0 bases at J, with 14 bases between the two ends. CDR1 and CDR2 from the germline V gene are MNHNS and SASEGT. This CDR3 region has 16 residues. The CDR3 loop is CASSEYGGDSSYEQYF. CDR3 in DNA: TGTGCCAGCAGTGAATACGGCGGTGATAGCTCCTACGAGCAGTACTTC.

This chain links TRBV5-4 with TRBJ2-7, with D unclear. The germline gives CDR1 SGHNT, CDR2 YYREEE (reference sequence). The CDR3 covers 12 residues. The germline V and J ends were trimmed by 4 bases and 5 bases, with 10 bases remaining between them. For the CDR3, the DNA is TGTGCCAGCAGCGAAACCTGGGACGAGCAGTACTTC. Its translation: CASSETWDEQYF.

The V and J genes are TRBV9 and TRBJ2-3; the match to TRBD2 covers 7 bases. The CDR3 is 15 amino acids. CDR1 is SGDLS and CDR2 is YYNGEE in the germline V gene. The ends lost 4 bases at V and 2 bases at J; junction bases unmatched: 7. CDR3 loop: CASSPRRGVTDTQYF. The CDR3 bases are TGTGCCAGCAGCCCCCGTCGGGGGGTCACAGATACGCAGTATTTT.

This rearrangement joins TRBV30 to TRBJ2-7, with TRBD1 matching 10 bases. The CDR3 spans 15 residues. Germline V gene data show CDR1 as GTSNPN and CDR2 as SVGIG (reference sequence). V trimming: 2 bases; J trimming: 1 base; junction bases outside the gene matches: 5. DNA of the CDR3: TGTGCCTGGAGTTCTAAGGGACAGGGGTCCTACGAGCAGTACTTC. As protein: CAWSSKGQGSYEQYF. Using reference TRBV30 and TRBJ2-7 for the parts outside the CDR3, the full variable domain is SQTIHQWPATLVQPVGSPLSLECTVEGTSNPNLYWYRQAAGRGLQLLFYSVGIGQISSEVPQNLSASRPQDRQFILSSKKLLLSDSGFYLCAWSSKGQGSYEQYFGPGTRLTVT.

The chain joins TRBV29-1 to TRBJ1-5; tentatively, D is TRBD1 (6 bases). This CDR3 region has 14 residues. V lost 6 bases, J lost 4 bases, and 16 bases lay in between. CDR1 is SQVTM, CDR2 ANQGSEA, per germline. CDR3 in amino acids: CSVSQGMRNQPQHF. In DNA, the CDR3 is TGCAGCGTCAGCCAGGGGATGAGGAATCAGCCCCAGCATTTT.

This chain uses TRBV11-2 with TRBJ1-1; D is undetermined. Germline V gene data show CDR1 as SGHAT and CDR2 as FQNNGV. The CDR3 extends over 14 amino acids. Trimming took 3 bases from V and 0 from J, leaving 8 bases between them. CDR3: CASSFSQVNTEAFF. CDR3 nucleotides: TGTGCCAGCAGCTTTTCCCAAGTGAACACTGAAGCTTTCTTT.

The genes are TRBV7-9 and TRBJ2-7; 7 nucleotides line up with TRBD1. The CDR3 runs 15 residues. CDR1 is SEHNR, CDR2 FQNEAQ, per germline (reference sequence). The V segment lost 2 bases and the J segment 3 bases; nucleotides outside the gene matches: 7. For the CDR3, the DNA is TGTGCCAGCAGCTTAAAGGGGGCACCCAACTACGAGCAGTACTTC. Its protein is CASSLKGAPNYEQYF.